This T cell receptor (beta chain) was observed in a study of regulatory T cells in long-lasting Graves disease. Findings of the study overall: Persistent Graves' patients showed less TCR diversity than newly diagnosed patients showed.

Trimming shortened V by 5 bases and J by 0 bases, and 9 bases separated the two germline ends. This CDR3 has 14 residues. CDR1 SEHNR and CDR2 FQNEAQ come from the germline V gene (reference sequence). Time point indicated: newly diagnosed GD, antithyroid drugs for less than 3 months. Isolated PBMC RNA provided the starting material for the TCR library. CDR3 regions were amplified by Arm-PCR using iRepertoire HTBI primers to build TCR beta libraries. TCRdb redid the calling of the multiplex PCR reads with MiXCR, one entry per CDR3 protein. The sample comprises more than 350,000 distinct CDR3 sequences, around 14% of which are singletons, and over 15% rests with the top ten. This clonotype was recorded a few times. The antigen remains unidentified. These data also formed part of another study, on T cells in Graves' hyperthyroidism and ophthalmopathy. That paper adds: The HTBI primer set was used in a first-round RT-PCR of the TCR CDR3. Among thyroid clonotypes expanded above 0.001, most also appeared in blood.

The sample in question was peripheral blood mononuclear cells (PBMCs), obtained at new diagnosis, from a patient treated with antithyroid drugs. The clonotype originates from a woman aged 30 to 39 with Graves disease. V gene TRBV7-9 combines with J gene TRBJ2-3; D not resolved. This CDR3 is CASSESPSTDTQYF. The CDR3 DNA reads TGTGCCAGCAGCGAGTCGCCTAGCACAGATACGCAGTATTTT.